Following are 7 T cell receptor beta chains from one sample sequenced in a study of T-cell memory formation after mild COVID-19. TCRdb processed the 5' RACE reads anew with MiXCR; each CDR3 protein has one entry. In the table there are over 500,000 distinct CDR3 sequences, 15% to 20% of which are singletons. Sequencing input: PBMCs or a T cell subset sorted from them (not recorded which). The receptors shown here come from an adult woman who had mild COVID-19 (a few samples of this study predate the infection). Cell type and time point are not known.

The rearrangement links TRBV6-1 to TRBJ1-2, with 7 bases fitting TRBD1. Trimming removed 6 bases from V and 3 bases from J; junction bases left unmatched: 7. Germline V gives CDR1 MNHNS, CDR2 SASEGT. This CDR3 contains 14 residues. The CDR3 protein is CASREQGKDYGYTF. DNA of the CDR3: TGTGCCAGCAGGGAACAGGGGAAAGACTATGGCTACACCTTC.

This clonotype was detected only a few times. The rearrangement uses TRBV16 and TRBJ2-7; no definite D call. This CDR3 spans 15 amino acids. Per germline, CDR1 KGHSY and CDR2 FQNENV. V was trimmed by 0 bases and J by 3 bases, leaving 12 bases between them. CDR3 nucleotides: TGTGCCAGCAGCCAATCGGGCAGATTTTTCTACGAGCAGTACTTC. Its protein product is CASSQSGRFFYEQYF. The whole variable domain, remainder taken from reference TRBV16 and TRBJ2-7, is GEEVAQTPKHLVRGEGQKAKLYCAPIKGHSYVFWYQQVLKNEFKFLISFQNENVFDETGMPKERFSAKCLPNSPCSLEIQATKLEDSAVYFCASSQSGRFFYEQYFGPGTRLTVT.

This clonotype has a handful of counts. The chain has TRBV6-5 and TRBJ2-7, with 10 bases aligning to TRBD1. This CDR3 has 16 amino acids. In germline, CDR1 is MNHEY, CDR2 SVGAGI. Trimming took 0 bases from V and 5 from J; bases not matched to a gene: 7. CDR3 nucleotide sequence: TGTGCCAGCAGTTACTCGGGGGGACAGGGGCTCCACGAGCAGTACTTC. Its protein product is CASSYSGGQGLHEQYF.

This chain links TRBV12-3 or TRBV12-4 with TRBJ2-7; possibly TRBD2 for D (6 bases). This CDR3 has 15 residues. The V and J ends lost 3 bases and 1 base respectively, with 13 bases between them. The CDR3 region has the DNA TGTGCCAGCAGTTTTCGGGACTCCAAATCCTACGAGCAGTACTTC. It is translated as CASSFRDSKSYEQYF.

This clonotype was detected only a few times. The CDR3 here is CASSLPRPRDNEQFF. The CDR3 DNA reads as TGTGCCAGCAGCTTACCCAGGCCTAGAGACAATGAGCAGTTCTTC. The V call is TRBV7-2, the J call TRBJ2-1; D gene unclear. The CDR3 is 15 residues long. V lost 2 bases and J lost 5, with 13 bases in between. The V gene's germline CDR1 is SGHTA and CDR2 FQGNSA.

The table lists this clonotype with a few counts. The chain joins TRBV29-1 to TRBJ1-1; TRBD1 is a possible D gene (6 bases). The CDR3 is 12 residues long. Germline assignment: CDR1 SQVTM and CDR2 ANQGSEA. V lost 5 bases and J lost 0, with 7 bases in between. CDR3 coding DNA: TGCAGCGTTCGACAGGTGAACACTGAAGCTTTCTTT. Protein sequence: CSVRQVNTEAFF.

V and J are TRBV6-5 and TRBJ2-3, with no clear D. CDR3 length: 15 residues. Germline CDR1 is MNHEY and CDR2 is SVGAGI. V lost 7 bases, J lost 2 bases, and 16 bases lay in between. CDR3 residues: CASKGEAANTDTQYF. CDR3 nucleotide sequence: TGTGCCAGCAAAGGAGAGGCAGCGAACACAGATACGCAGTATTTT.